The T cell receptor beta chain under discussion was sequenced for a study of T cell responses to AZD1222 COVID-19 vaccine. Overall study results and limits: Donors were largely white British and mainly female; clonal diversity was possibly underestimated. Only after the peak T cell response were repertoires sampled.

Assay used: immunoSEQ multiplex PCR; TCRdb lists only in-frame clones, some missing. This table has fewer than 300,000 clones, over 90% appearing once. This clone was seen a single time. Its specificity is not known. Germline V CDR1 and CDR2: LGHDT, YNNKEL (reference sequence). V was clipped by 3 bases and J by 6 bases, with 11 bases between them. This CDR3 is built from 13 residues. This TCR came from an adult in good health. Source: peripheral blood, taken on day 0 of AZD1222 vaccination. The chain is built from TRBV3-1 (or the pseudogene TRBV3-2) and TRBJ1-1; D is unresolved. The CDR3 DNA is TGTGCCAGCAGCCATTCCCGAACCTCTGAAGCTTTCTTT. Amino acid sequence: CASSHSRTSEAFF.